These 19 T cell receptor beta chains were all obtained from the same sample, sequenced in a study of regulatory T cells in long-lasting Graves disease. Time point of the sample: persistent/refractory GD, antithyroid drugs over 5 years with positive TRAb. PBMC RNA was the source of the TCR library. The TCR beta library used iRepertoire HTBI primers with Arm-PCR amplification of CDR3. A single record per CDR3 protein comes from TCRdb applying MiXCR to the multiplex PCR reads. The table records a few hundred thousand distinct CDR3 sequences, 23% of them present only once. The sample in question was peripheral blood mononuclear cells (PBMCs), obtained when the disease was refractory, from a patient treated with antithyroid drugs. The receptors were gathered from a female donor with Graves disease.

This clonotype occurred a few times. The chain is built from TRBV6-1 and TRBJ1-5; D perhaps matches TRBD1 (5 bases). Germline CDR1 reads MNHNS; CDR2 reads SASEGT. V dropped 7 bases and J dropped 7 bases, with 17 bases sitting between them. There are 14 residues in the CDR3. The CDR3 DNA reads as TGTGCCAGCATCCTGGACCGGTCAGGGCAGCCCCAGCATTTT. Its translation is CASILDRSGQPQHF.

This sequence joins TRBV20-1 and TRBJ1-3, with D perhaps matching TRBD1 (6 bases). The germline V gene has CDR1 DFQATT and CDR2 SNEGSKA (reference sequence). V dropped 6 bases and J dropped 0 bases, with 9 bases sitting between them. The CDR3 length is 13 residues. CDR3 in DNA: TGCAGTGCCTCAGGGGTCTCTGGAAACACCATATATTTT. Residues: CSASGVSGNTIYF.

The chain employs TRBV30 and TRBJ1-1; D possibly corresponds to TRBD1 (6 bases). V shed 0 bases and J shed 3 bases, with 14 bases lying between them. CDR1 is GTSNPN, CDR2 SVGIG, per germline (reference sequence). The CDR3 is 15 residues long. DNA for the CDR3: TGTGCCTGGAGTGTACAGGGAGGCCCTGACACTGAAGCTTTCTTT. It translates to CAWSVQGGPDTEAFF.

The V call is TRBV25-1, the J call TRBJ2-5; possible D gene TRBD2, 5 bases. The CDR3 is made up of 19 amino acids. V was pared by 2 bases and J by 1 base, with 23 bases between. From germline, CDR1 is MGHDK and CDR2 SYGVNS. DNA of the CDR3: TGTGCCAGCAGTGAAATAGTCGTCCAGCGGTCGAGTCCCCAAGAGACCCAGTACTTC. Protein sequence: CASSEIVVQRSSPQETQYF. The variable domain in full, completed from reference TRBV25-1 and TRBJ2-5, reads EADIYQTPRYLVIGTGKKITLECSQTMGHDKMYWYQQDPGMELHLIHYSYGVNSTEKGDLSSESTVSRIRTEHFPLTLESARPSHTSQYLCASSEIVVQRSSPQETQYFGPGTRLLVL.

This clonotype has a count of ten or more. The CDR3 sequence is CSVWSGANVLTF. The CDR3 DNA is TGCAGCGTTTGGTCTGGGGCCAACGTCCTGACTTTC. This rearrangement joins TRBV29-1 to TRBJ2-6; D remains unclear. CDR1 and CDR2 (germline): SQVTM, ANQGSEA. This CDR3 is built from 12 residues. With 5 bases removed from V and 1 base from J, the gap between germline ends came to 3 bases.

V is TRBV7-8 and J is TRBJ2-3; D is undetermined. Germline CDR1 reads SGHVS; CDR2 reads FQNEAQ. Trimming took off 5 bases at V and 0 bases at J, with 6 bases between the two ends. The CDR3 is 13 residues long. CDR3 DNA sequence: TGTGCCAGCAGCCCGGTTAGCACAGATACGCAGTATTTT. This gives the protein CASSPVSTDTQYF.

The sample holds a few counts of this clonotype. The gene calls are TRBV5-1 and TRBJ1-3, with a tentative D call TRBD1 (5 bases). Germline V gives CDR1 SGHRS, CDR2 YFSETQ. This CDR3 spans 17 amino acids. V lost 0 bases and J lost 0, with 13 bases in between. In DNA form, the CDR3 reads TGCGCCAGCAGCTTGGTCGGGACGGACTACTCTGGAAACACCATATATTTT. Residues: CASSLVGTDYSGNTIYF.

This clonotype has ten or more counts. The chain has TRBV24-1 and TRBJ2-6; TRBD1 is a possible D gene (5 bases). The CDR3 is 16 residues long. Looked up from germline, CDR1 is KGHDR and CDR2 is SFDVKD. V was shortened by 6 bases and J by 0 bases, with 11 bases between the two germline ends. As DNA, the CDR3 is TGTGCCACCAGTCTAGGACAAACCTCTGGGGCCAACGTCCTGACTTTC. Protein sequence: CATSLGQTSGANVLTF.

This clonotype was picked up a small number of times. J is TRBJ1-1 and V is TRBV18; D remains ambiguous. This CDR3 is built from 15 residues. The germline gives CDR1 KGHSH, CDR2 LQKENI. Trimming shortened V by 3 bases and J by 9 bases, and 20 bases separated the two germline ends. The CDR3: CASSPLRTPGDKAFF. The CDR3 DNA reads TGTGCCAGCTCACCCCTGCGGACCCCAGGTGATAAAGCTTTCTTT.

Notes on this clonotype: A far larger clone is only one base removed, so a read error is likely. The V and J genes are TRBV7-2 and TRBJ1-1; D not certain. CDR1 and CDR2 from the germline V gene are SGHTA and FQGNSA. V was trimmed by 3 bases and J by 3 bases, leaving 2 bases between them. The length of the CDR3 is 11 residues. This CDR3 reads CASSFYTEAFF. CDR3 coding DNA: TGTGCCAGCAGCTTCTACACTGAAGCTTTCTTT.

The chain links TRBV25-1 to TRBJ2-2; TRBD2 matches at 7 bases. The germline V gene encodes CDR1 MGHDK and CDR2 SYGVNS. Losses at the gene ends were 7 bases for V and 5 bases for J; bases not matched to a gene: 4. The CDR3 consists of 13 residues. Here the CDR3 DNA reads TGTGCCAGCACTCGCGGGAGTACCGGGGAGCTGTTTTTT. Translated: CASTRGSTGELFF.

This clonotype was recorded many times. Its ends do not fully match the called genes, so a read error is possible. V and J are TRBV18 and TRBJ1-1; 8 bases map to TRBD1. The CDR3 totals 13 residues. Looked up from germline, CDR1 is KGHSH and CDR2 is LQKENI. CDR3 coding DNA: TGCGCCAGCTCGGGACAGGCTAACACTGAAGCTTTCTTT. It encodes CASSGQANTEAFF.

CDR3 coding DNA: TGTGCCAGCAGCTTAGCCTTTCGGACAGGGGCGAGCAATGAGCAGTTCTTC. Translating gives CASSLAFRTGASNEQFF. The chain employs TRBV7-2 and TRBJ2-5; 9 nucleotides line up with TRBD1. The assigned J gene may be wrong: the sequence end matches TRBJ2-1 better. CDR3 length: 17 residues. Germline assignment: CDR1 SGHTA and CDR2 FQGNSA.

V is TRBV7-8 and J is TRBJ2-7; the D gene is possibly TRBD1 (5 bases). The CDR3 extends over 14 amino acids. CDR1 is SGHVS and CDR2 is FQNEAQ in the germline V gene. Trimming took off 3 bases at V and 2 bases at J, with 11 bases between the two ends. Here the CDR3 DNA reads TGTGCCAGCAGCTTTGGACACCGCGCCTACGAGCAGTACTTC. Translated, it gives CASSFGHRAYEQYF. Complete variable domain (other parts from reference TRBV7-8 and TRBJ2-7): GAGVSQSPRYKVAKRGQDVALRCDPISGHVSLFWYQQALGQGPEFLTYFQNEAQLDKSGLPSDRFFAERPEGSVSTLKIQRTQQEDSAVYLCASSFGHRAYEQYFGPGTRLTVT.

The chain joins TRBV6-9 to TRBJ2-3, with 10 bases matching TRBD1. CDR3 length equals 16 residues. Germline assignment: CDR1 MNHGY and CDR2 SVAAGI. After removal of 3 bases from V and 1 base from J, the junction contained 4 bases not matched to a gene. The CDR3: CASSYETGGGTDTQYF. Written as DNA, the CDR3 is TGTGCCAGCAGTTACGAGACAGGGGGCGGCACAGATACGCAGTATTTT.

The J gene is TRBJ2-2, the V gene TRBV6-1, with 8 bases lining up with TRBD1. The junction had 4 bases not matched to a gene; V was cut back by 10 bases and J by 0 bases. The CDR3 loop spans 14 amino acids. CDR1 and CDR2 from the germline V gene are MNHNS and SASEGT. In nucleotides, the CDR3 is TGTGCCATCGGACAGGGACCGAACACCGGGGAGCTGTTTTTT. Translated: CAIGQGPNTGELFF.

The chain couples TRBV12-3 or TRBV12-4 to TRBJ2-7; D is uncertain. The CDR3 covers 12 residues. The V end was cut by 5 bases, the J end by 3 bases, with 8 bases between. CDR3 in DNA: TGTGCCAGCAGTACCCGCGGCTACGAGCAGTACTTC. Its translation: CASSTRGYEQYF.

The chain has TRBV6-1 and TRBJ1-2; maybe TRBD1 (6 bases). Germline V lookup: CDR1 MNHNS, CDR2 SASEGT. The ends were cut back, 5 bases at V and 4 bases at J, with 17 bases in the middle. The CDR3 loop spans 15 amino acids. The CDR3 is CASSRQVTASYGYTF. CDR3 nucleotides: TGTGCCAGCAGTAGACAGGTGACCGCCTCCTATGGCTACACCTTC.

This clonotype appeared many times. The J gene is TRBJ2-7, the V gene TRBV2; D perhaps matches TRBD2 (6 bases). Germline-derived CDR1 and CDR2 are SNHLY and FYNNEI. Trimming left V 2 bases short and J 6 bases short, with 14 bases between. This CDR3 region has 14 residues. CDR3 sequence: CASSESGVRSEQYF. The CDR3 region has the DNA TGTGCCAGCAGTGAATCGGGGGTCCGAAGCGAGCAGTACTTC.